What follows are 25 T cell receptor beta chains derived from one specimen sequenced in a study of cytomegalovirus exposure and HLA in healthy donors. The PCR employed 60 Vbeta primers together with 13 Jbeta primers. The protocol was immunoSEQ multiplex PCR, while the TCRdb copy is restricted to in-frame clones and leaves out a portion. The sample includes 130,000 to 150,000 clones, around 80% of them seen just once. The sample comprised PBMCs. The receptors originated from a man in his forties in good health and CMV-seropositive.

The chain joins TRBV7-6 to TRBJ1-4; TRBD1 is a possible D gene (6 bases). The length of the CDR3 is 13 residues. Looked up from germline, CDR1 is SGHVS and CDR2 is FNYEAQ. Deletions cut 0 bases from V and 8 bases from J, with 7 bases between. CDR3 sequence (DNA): TGTGCCAGCAGCTTAGCGCAGGGGGAAAAACTGTTTTTT. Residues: CASSLAQGEKLFF.

In DNA form, the CDR3 reads TGTGCCAGCAGCCGACCCGGGGGGACTGGGGCCAACGTCCTGACTTTC. Translation gives CASSRPGGTGANVLTF. The chain is built from TRBV5-6 and TRBJ2-6; 7 bases map to TRBD2. Germline assignment: CDR1 SGHDT and CDR2 YYEEEE. This CDR3 has 16 residues. The V gene end was trimmed by 4 bases and the J gene end by 2 bases; junction bases not matched to a gene: 6.

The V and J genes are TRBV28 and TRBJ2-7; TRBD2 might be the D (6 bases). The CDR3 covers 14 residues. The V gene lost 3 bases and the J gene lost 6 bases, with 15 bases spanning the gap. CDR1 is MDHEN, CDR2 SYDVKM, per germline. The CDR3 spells CASSLGGAQGEQYF. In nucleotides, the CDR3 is TGTGCCAGCAGTTTGGGAGGCGCCCAGGGCGAGCAGTACTTC.

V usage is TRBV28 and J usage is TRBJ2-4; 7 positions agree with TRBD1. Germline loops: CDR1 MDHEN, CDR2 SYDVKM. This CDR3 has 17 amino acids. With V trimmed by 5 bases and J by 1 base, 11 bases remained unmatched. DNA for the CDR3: TGTGCCAGCAGTAAGACACAGGGGATCTGGGCCAAAAACATTCAGTACTTC. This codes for CASSKTQGIWAKNIQYF. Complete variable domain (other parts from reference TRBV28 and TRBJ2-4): DVKVTQSSRYLVKRTGEKVFLECVQDMDHENMFWYRQDPGLGLRLIYFSYDVKMKEKGDIPEGYSVSREKKERFSLILESASTNQTSMYLCASSKTQGIWAKNIQYFGAGTRLSVL.

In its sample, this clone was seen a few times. CDR3 sequence (DNA): TGTGCCAGCAGCCTTTCCGCGGTTAGCAATCAGCCCCAGCATTTT. It translates to CASSLSAVSNQPQHF. The chain has TRBV7-8 and TRBJ1-5; the D is unclear. V lost 5 bases to trimming and J lost 0 bases, with 11 bases between them. Germline V gene sequence: CDR1 SGHVS, CDR2 FQNEAQ. The CDR3 sequence is 15 residues long.

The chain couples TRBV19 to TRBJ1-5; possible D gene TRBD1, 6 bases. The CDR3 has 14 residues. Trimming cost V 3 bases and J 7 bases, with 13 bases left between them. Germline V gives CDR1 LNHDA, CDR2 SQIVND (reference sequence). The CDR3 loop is CASSIQGHGQPQHF. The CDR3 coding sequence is TGTGCCAGTAGTATTCAGGGGCACGGGCAGCCCCAGCATTTT.

In DNA, the CDR3 is TGTGCCAGCAGCCCCTTTGGGGGGGAGAGCTCCTACAATGAGCAGTTCTTC. It is translated as CASSPFGGESSYNEQFF. The chain carries TRBV7-2 and TRBJ2-1; 7 bases map to TRBD2. Germline values: CDR1 SGHTA, CDR2 FQGNSA. The CDR3 sequence is 17 residues long. Unmatched junction bases numbered 10, after V lost 5 bases and J lost 0 bases.

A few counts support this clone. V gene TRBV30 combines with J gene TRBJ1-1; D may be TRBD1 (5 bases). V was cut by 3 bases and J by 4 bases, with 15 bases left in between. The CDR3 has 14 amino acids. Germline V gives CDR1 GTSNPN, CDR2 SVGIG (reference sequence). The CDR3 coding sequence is TGTGCCTGGAGCCCCGGTAGGGGAACCACTGAAGCTTTCTTT. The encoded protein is CAWSPGRGTTEAFF.

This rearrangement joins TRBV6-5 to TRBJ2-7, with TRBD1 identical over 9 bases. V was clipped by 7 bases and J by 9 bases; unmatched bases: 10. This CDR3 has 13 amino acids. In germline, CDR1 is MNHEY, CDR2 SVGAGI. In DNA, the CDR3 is TGTGCCAGCACCAGGACAGGGGACCGCGTGCAGTACTTC. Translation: CASTRTGDRVQYF.

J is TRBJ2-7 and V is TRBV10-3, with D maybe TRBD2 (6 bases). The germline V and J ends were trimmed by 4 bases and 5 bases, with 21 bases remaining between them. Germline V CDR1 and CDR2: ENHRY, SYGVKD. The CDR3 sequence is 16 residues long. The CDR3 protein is CAISGGTLGGGDEQYF. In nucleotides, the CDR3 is TGTGCCATCAGTGGGGGGACTCTCGGTGGGGGAGACGAGCAGTACTTC.

The CDR3 DNA follows: TGTGCCAGTAGTATTGCAGGGATCACCGGGGAGCTGTTTTTT. Translation gives CASSIAGITGELFF. The genes are TRBV19 and TRBJ2-2; D might be TRBD1 (5 bases). V gave up 3 bases and J gave up 4 bases, with 9 bases separating them. Germline V gene lookup returns CDR1 LNHDA and CDR2 SQIVND (reference sequence). The CDR3 spans 14 residues. Full variable domain (remainder filled in from reference TRBV19 and TRBJ2-2): DGGITQSPKYLFRKEGQNVTLSCEQNLNHDAMYWYRQDPGQGLRLIYYSQIVNDFQKGDIAEGYSVSREKKESFPLTVTSAQKNPTAFYLCASSIAGITGELFFGEGSRLTVL.

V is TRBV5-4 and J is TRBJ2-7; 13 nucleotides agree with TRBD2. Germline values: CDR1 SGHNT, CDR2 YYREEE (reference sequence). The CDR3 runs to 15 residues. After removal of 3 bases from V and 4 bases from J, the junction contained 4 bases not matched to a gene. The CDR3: CASSSGLAGIYEQYF. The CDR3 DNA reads TGTGCCAGCAGCTCGGGACTAGCGGGGATATACGAGCAGTACTTC.

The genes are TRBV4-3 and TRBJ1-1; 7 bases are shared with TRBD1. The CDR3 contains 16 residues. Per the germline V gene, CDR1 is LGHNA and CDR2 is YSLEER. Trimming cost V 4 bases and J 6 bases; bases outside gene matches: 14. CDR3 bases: TGCGCCAGCAGCCGGATTTGGAGTGACAGGGATGCTGAAGCTTTCTTT. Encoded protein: CASSRIWSDRDAEAFF.

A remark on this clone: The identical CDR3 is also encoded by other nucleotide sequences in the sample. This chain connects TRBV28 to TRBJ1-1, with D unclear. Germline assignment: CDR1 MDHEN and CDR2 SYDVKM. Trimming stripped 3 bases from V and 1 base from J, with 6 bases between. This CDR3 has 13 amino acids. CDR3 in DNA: TGTGCCAGCAGTTTCCGGGGGAACACTGAAGCTTTCTTT. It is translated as CASSFRGNTEAFF. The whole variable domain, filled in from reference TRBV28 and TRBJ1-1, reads DVKVTQSSRYLVKRTGEKVFLECVQDMDHENMFWYRQDPGLGLRLIYFSYDVKMKEKGDIPEGYSVSREKKERFSLILESASTNQTSMYLCASSFRGNTEAFFGQGTRLTVV.

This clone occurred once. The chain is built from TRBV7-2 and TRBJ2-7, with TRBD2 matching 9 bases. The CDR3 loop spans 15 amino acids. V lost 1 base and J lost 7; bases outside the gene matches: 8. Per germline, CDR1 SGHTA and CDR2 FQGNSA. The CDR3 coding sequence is TGTGCCAGCAGCTTAGGCGGGAGGGCCACGGGGGAGCAGTACTTC. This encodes CASSLGGRATGEQYF.

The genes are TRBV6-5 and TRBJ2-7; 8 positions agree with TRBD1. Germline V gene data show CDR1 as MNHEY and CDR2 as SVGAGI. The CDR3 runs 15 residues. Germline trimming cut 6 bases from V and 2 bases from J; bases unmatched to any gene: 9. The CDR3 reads CASSIYRTGTYEQYF. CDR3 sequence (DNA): TGTGCCAGCAGCATATATAGGACAGGGACCTACGAGCAGTACTTC.

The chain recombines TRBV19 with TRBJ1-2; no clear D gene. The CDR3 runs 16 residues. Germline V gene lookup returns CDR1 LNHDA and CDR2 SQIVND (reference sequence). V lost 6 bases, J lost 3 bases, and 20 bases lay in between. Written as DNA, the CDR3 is TGTGCCAGTAGCAAAATACCGAGGTCCAGCGACTATGGCTACACCTTC. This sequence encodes CASSKIPRSSDYGYTF.

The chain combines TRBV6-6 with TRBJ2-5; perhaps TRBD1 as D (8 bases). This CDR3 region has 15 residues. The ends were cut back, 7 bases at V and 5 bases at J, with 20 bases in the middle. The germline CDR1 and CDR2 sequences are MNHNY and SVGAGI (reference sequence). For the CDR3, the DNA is TGTGCCAGCACCACAGGGGGGGGCCGCCGGGAGACCCAGTACTTC. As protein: CASTTGGGRRETQYF.

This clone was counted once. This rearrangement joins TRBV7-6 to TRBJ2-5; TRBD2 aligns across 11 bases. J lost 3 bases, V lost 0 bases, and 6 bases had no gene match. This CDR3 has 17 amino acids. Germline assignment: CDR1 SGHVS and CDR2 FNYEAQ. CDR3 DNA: TGTGCCAGCAGCTTAGCACGCCTAGCGGGGGGTAAAGAGACCCAGTACTTC. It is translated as CASSLARLAGGKETQYF.

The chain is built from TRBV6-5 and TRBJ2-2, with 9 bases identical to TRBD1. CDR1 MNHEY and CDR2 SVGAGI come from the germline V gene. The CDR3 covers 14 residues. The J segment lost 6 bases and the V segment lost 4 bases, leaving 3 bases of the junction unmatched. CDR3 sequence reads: CASSLQGAAGELFF. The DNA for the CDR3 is TGTGCCAGCAGTTTACAGGGGGCTGCCGGGGAGCTGTTTTTT.

This chain's CDR3 is CAWSVRGLWGQGGTEQYF. The CDR3 bases are TGTGCCTGGAGTGTACGAGGGTTATGGGGACAGGGCGGAACCGAGCAGTACTTC. The J gene is TRBJ2-7, the V gene TRBV30, with TRBD1 identical over 9 bases. CDR1 is GTSNPN, CDR2 SVGIG, per germline (reference sequence). The CDR3 consists of 18 residues. J lost 6 bases, V lost 0 bases, and 18 bases had no gene match.

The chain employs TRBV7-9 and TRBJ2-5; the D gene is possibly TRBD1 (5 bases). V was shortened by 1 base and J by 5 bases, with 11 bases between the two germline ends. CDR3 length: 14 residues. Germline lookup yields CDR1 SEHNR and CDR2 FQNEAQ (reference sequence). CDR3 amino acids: CASSLVDRGETQYF. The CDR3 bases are TGTGCCAGCAGCTTAGTAGATAGGGGTGAGACCCAGTACTTC.

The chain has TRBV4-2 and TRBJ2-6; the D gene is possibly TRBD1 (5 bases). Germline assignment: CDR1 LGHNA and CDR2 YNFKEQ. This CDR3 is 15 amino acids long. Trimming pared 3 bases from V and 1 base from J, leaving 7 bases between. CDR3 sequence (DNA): TGTGCCAGCAGCCAGTCAGGGTCTGGGGCCAACGTCCTGACTTTC. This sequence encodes CASSQSGSGANVLTF.

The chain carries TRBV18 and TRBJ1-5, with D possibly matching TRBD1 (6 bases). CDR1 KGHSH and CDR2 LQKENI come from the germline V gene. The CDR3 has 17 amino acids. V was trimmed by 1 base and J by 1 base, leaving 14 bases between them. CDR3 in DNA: TGTGCCAGCTCACCACTACCCCGACAGGCCAGCAATCAGCCCCAGCATTTT. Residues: CASSPLPRQASNQPQHF.

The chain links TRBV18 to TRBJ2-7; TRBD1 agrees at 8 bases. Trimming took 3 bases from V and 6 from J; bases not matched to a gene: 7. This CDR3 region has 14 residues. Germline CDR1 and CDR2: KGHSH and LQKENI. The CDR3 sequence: CASSPTGGRSEQYF. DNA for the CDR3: TGTGCCAGCTCACCCACAGGGGGTAGAAGCGAGCAGTACTTC.